This T cell receptor (beta chain) was captured in a study of regulatory T cells in long-lasting Graves disease. Overall study findings and caveats: Only peripheral blood was studied, not thyroid tissue.

This clonotype was seen ten or more times. Its matching antigen is unknown. With iRepertoire HTBI primers and Arm-PCR of CDR3 regions, TCR beta libraries were built. TCRdb passed the multiplex PCR reads through MiXCR, listing each CDR3 protein once. The repertoire holds under 250,000 distinct CDR3 sequences, 20% to 25% seen once, with roughly 13% in the top ten. Time point noted: newly diagnosed GD, antithyroid drugs for less than 3 months. With RNA extracted from PBMCs as input, the TCR library was made. The CDR3 runs 13 residues. Trimming stripped 0 bases from V and 6 bases from J, with 5 bases between. Germline loops: CDR1 SGHAT, CDR2 FQNNGV.

The source material was peripheral blood mononuclear cells (PBMCs), sampled at new diagnosis, from a patient treated with antithyroid drugs. The TCR comes from a female donor with Graves disease. The chain has TRBV11-2 and TRBJ2-2; D call uncertain. CDR3: CASSLDGPGELFF. In nucleotides, the CDR3 is TGTGCCAGCAGCTTAGACGGGCCCGGGGAGCTGTTTTTT.